The source of this T cell receptor beta chain is a study of blood T cell repertoires in COVID-19. Study overall: Donors in the United States, Italy and Spain gave samples during acute or convalescent COVID-19.

Repertoires were generated with immunoSEQ multiplex PCR, while TCRdb's copy carries only in-frame clones and drops some. Here the sample spans 100,000 or so clones, about 86% being singletons. Participants came from under 30 US areas, aged roughly 18 to 89 years. Before being deemed recovered, Cohort 3 donors had two negative PCRs, clearance, or symptom resolution. Sequencing was carried out using PBMCs or T cells enriched from blood (not recorded which). This TCR was sampled from a woman aged 50 to 65 who had recovered from COVID-19.

The CDR3 spells CATSDVQFAGYTF. In nucleotides, the CDR3 is TGTGCCACCAGTGATGTCCAGTTCGCTGGCTACACCTTC. The V call is TRBV24-1, the J call TRBJ1-2; D is undetermined. CDR1 and CDR2 from the germline V gene are KGHDR and SFDVKD. The CDR3 is 13 amino acids. V was cut by 3 bases and J by 7 bases, with 11 bases left in between.